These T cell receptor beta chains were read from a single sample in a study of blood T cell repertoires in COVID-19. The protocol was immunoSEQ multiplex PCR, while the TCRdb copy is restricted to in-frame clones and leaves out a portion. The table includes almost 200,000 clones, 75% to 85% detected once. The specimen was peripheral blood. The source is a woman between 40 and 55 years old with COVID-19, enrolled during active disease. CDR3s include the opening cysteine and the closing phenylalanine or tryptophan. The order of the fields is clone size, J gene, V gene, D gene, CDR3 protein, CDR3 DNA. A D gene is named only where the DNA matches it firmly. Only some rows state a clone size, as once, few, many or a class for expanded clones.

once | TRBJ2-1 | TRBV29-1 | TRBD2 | CSCDAAGTSTDEQFF | TGCAGCTGTGACGCAGCTGGGACTAGCACGGATGAGCAGTTCTTC
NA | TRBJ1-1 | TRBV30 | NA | CAWADGYRNTEAFF | TGTGCCTGGGCCGACGGGTATAGGAACACTGAAGCTTTCTTT
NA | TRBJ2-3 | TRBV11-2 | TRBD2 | CASSNERGTDTQYF | TGTGCCAGCAGCAACGAGCGGGGAACAGATACGCAGTATTTT
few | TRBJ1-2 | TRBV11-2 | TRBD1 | CASSPQDRAWSYGYTF | TGTGCCAGCAGCCCGCAGGACAGGGCTTGGAGCTATGGCTACACCTTC
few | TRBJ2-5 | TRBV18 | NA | CASSPASPGQGETQYF | TGTGCCAGCTCACCCGCAAGCCCAGGGCAGGGGGAGACCCAGTACTTC
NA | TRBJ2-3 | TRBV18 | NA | CASSLEADTQYF | TGTGCCAGCTCGTTAGAAGCAGATACGCAGTATTTT
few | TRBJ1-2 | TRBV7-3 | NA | CASSFGGEYGYTF | TGTGCCAGCAGCTTTGGAGGTGAATATGGCTACACCTTC
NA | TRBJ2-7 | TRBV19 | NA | CATAGHTAYEQYF | TGTGCCACCGCCGGACATACCGCCTACGAGCAGTACTTC
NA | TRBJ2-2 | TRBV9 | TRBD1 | CASSIFGQGGIGELFF | TGTGCCAGCAGCATCTTCGGACAGGGGGGAATCGGGGAGCTGTTTTTT
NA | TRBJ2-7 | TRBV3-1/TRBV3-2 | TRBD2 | CASSPNLYWTSGTYEQYF | TGTGCCAGCAGCCCGAATCTTTATTGGACTAGCGGCACCTACGAGCAGTACTTC
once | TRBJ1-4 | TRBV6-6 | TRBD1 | CASSLTRGTYEKLFF | TGTGCCAGCAGTTTAACCAGGGGGACCTATGAAAAACTGTTTTTT
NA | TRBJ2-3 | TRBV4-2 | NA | CASSQDVGVVGTDTQYF | TGTGCCAGCAGCCAAGATGTGGGCGTTGTGGGCACAGATACGCAGTATTTT
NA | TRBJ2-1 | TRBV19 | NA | CASSIARTSYNEQFF | TGTGCCAGTAGTATAGCCAGAACCTCCTACAATGAGCAGTTCTTC
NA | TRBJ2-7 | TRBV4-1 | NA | CASSHRTESSYEQYF | TGCGCCAGCAGCCACCGGACAGAGAGCTCCTACGAGCAGTACTTC
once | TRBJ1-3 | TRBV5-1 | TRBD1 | CASSWDSSGNTIYF | TGCGCCAGCAGCTGGGACAGCTCTGGAAACACCATATATTTT
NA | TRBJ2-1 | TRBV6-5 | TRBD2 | CASRASGRAGNEQFF | TGTGCCAGCAGAGCAAGCGGGAGGGCCGGAAATGAGCAGTTCTTC
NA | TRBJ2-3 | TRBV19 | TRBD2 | CASSIRTSGTDTQYF | TGTGCCAGTAGTATCCGGACTAGCGGCACAGATACGCAGTATTTT
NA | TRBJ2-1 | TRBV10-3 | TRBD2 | CAISFASGSGNEQFF | TGTGCCATCAGCTTTGCTAGCGGGAGCGGAAATGAGCAGTTCTTC
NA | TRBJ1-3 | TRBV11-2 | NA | CASSLVGTGFSGNTIYF | TGTGCCAGCAGCTTAGTAGGCACAGGCTTCTCTGGAAACACCATATATTTT
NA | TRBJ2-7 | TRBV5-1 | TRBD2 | CASSQTSGSVEQYF | TGCGCCAGCAGCCAGACTAGCGGGAGCGTCGAGCAGTACTTC
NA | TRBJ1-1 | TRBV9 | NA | CASSVEWQGREAFF | TGTGCCAGCAGCGTAGAGTGGCAGGGCCGTGAAGCTTTCTTT
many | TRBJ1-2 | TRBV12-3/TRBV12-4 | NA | CASSLRGYYGYTF | TGTGCCAGCAGTTTACGAGGATACTATGGCTACACCTTC
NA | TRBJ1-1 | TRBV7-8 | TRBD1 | CASSPDRAYTEAFF | TGTGCCAGCAGCCCGGACAGGGCGTACACTGAAGCTTTCTTT
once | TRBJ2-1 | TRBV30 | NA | CAWSFQRNEQFF | TGTGCCTGGAGTTTCCAGCGCAATGAGCAGTTCTTC
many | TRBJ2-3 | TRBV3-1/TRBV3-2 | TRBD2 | CASSFGLAGAGADTQYF | TGTGCCAGCAGCTTTGGACTAGCGGGAGCTGGGGCAGATACGCAGTATTTT
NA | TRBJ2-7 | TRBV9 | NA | CASSVEPSYEQYF | TGTGCCAGCAGCGTTGAGCCCTCCTACGAGCAGTACTTC
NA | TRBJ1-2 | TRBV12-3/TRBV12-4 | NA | CASSPQGGGYTF | TGTGCCAGCAGCCCCCAGGGTGGTGGCTACACCTTC
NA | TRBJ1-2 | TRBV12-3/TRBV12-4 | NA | CASSLARVDGYTF | TGTGCCAGCAGTTTAGCCCGGGTCGATGGCTACACCTTC
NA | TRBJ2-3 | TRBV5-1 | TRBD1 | CASSTSGTGTDTQYF | TGCGCCAGCAGCACCTCCGGGACAGGGACTGATACGCAGTATTTT
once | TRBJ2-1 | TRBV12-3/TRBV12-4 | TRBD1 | CASSLPGGDEQFF | TGTGCCAGCAGTTTGCCAGGGGGTGATGAGCAGTTCTTC